A few counts support the clone carrying this T cell receptor (beta chain). Its specificity is unknown. TCRdb redid the calling of the RT-PCR reads with MiXCR, one entry per CDR3 protein. The sample carries 530,000 or so distinct CDR3 sequences, about 11% recorded once. V dropped 4 bases and J dropped 4; count of bases not matched to a gene: 6. The CDR3 is 14 amino acids. Germline assignment: CDR1 SGHDT and CDR2 YYEEEE. The data were taken from a study of response to subunit inactivated influenza vaccine. Study-level findings and limits: Each seasonal flu vaccination may recruit only limited new T cells, authors suggested.

The origin of this receptor is a man aged 50 to 60 who received an inactivated influenza vaccine. The sample was PBMCs from blood, taken on the day of vaccination. The V gene is TRBV5-6, the J gene TRBJ1-2, with 8 nucleotides matching TRBD1. CDR3 sequence reads: CASSETGAGYGYTF. The DNA for the CDR3 is TGTGCCAGCAGCGAGACAGGGGCGGGCTATGGCTACACCTTC.